A single sample gave rise to the 22 T cell receptor beta chains below, sequenced in a study of identical twins. TCRdb processed the 5' RACE reads anew with MiXCR; each CDR3 protein has one entry. The data hold approximately 500,000 distinct CDR3 sequences, with roughly 26% observed a single time. The sample was also linked to a second study, of T cells expressing NK-cell markers.

Sequenced input: CD4+ T cells sorted from blood. The receptors come from a woman aged 18-29 years in good health.

V is TRBV6-1 and J is TRBJ2-3, with 7 nucleotides matching TRBD2. There are 16 residues in the CDR3. J gave up 0 bases and V 6 bases, and 9 bases lay outside the gene matches. Per germline, CDR1 MNHNS and CDR2 SASEGT. The CDR3 region has the DNA TGTGCCAGCAGCCCGGGGGAGGGGAGAAGCACAGATACGCAGTATTTT. Translated, it gives CASSPGEGRSTDTQYF.

V usage is TRBV6-6 and J usage is TRBJ2-3, with 7 bases that match TRBD1. CDR1 and CDR2 from the germline V gene are MNHNY and SVGAGI (reference sequence). CDR3 size: 13 residues. J was trimmed by 1 base and V by 10 bases; bases with no gene match: 5. DNA for the CDR3: TGTGCCACCCAGGGACAGCGCACAGATACGCAGTATTTT. It encodes CATQGQRTDTQYF.

This rearrangement joins TRBV10-2 to TRBJ1-6, with 9 bases that match TRBD1. The CDR3 contains 13 residues. In germline, CDR1 is WSHSY, CDR2 SAAADI. The ends lost 10 bases at V and 5 bases at J; junction bases unmatched: 3. CDR3 amino acids: CATRQGDNSPLHF. In nucleotides, the CDR3 is TGCGCCACCAGACAGGGGGATAATTCACCCCTCCACTTT.

This clonotype was counted a few times. The chain couples TRBV12-3 or TRBV12-4 to TRBJ2-3; D is undetermined. V lost 5 bases to trimming and J lost 2 bases, with 11 bases between them. The CDR3 covers 14 residues. CDR3 in amino acids: CASSPPRLTDTQYF. CDR3 in DNA: TGTGCCAGCAGTCCCCCTAGACTCACAGATACGCAGTATTTT.

V and J are TRBV15 and TRBJ2-1; 11 positions agree with TRBD2. Germline V lookup: CDR1 LNHNV, CDR2 YYDKDF (reference sequence). V lost 3 bases to trimming and J lost 3 bases; unmatched junction nucleotides: 4. The CDR3 consists of 16 residues. The DNA of the CDR3 is TGTGCCACCAGCAGGGCTACTAGCGGGAGCTACAATGAGCAGTTCTTC. Translation: CATSRATSGSYNEQFF.

There are a few counts of this clonotype. V is TRBV25-1 and J is TRBJ2-1; D may be TRBD2 (5 bases). Germline CDR1 MGHDK, CDR2 SYGVNS. Trimming removed 5 bases at V and 9 bases at J, with 14 bases between. This CDR3 is built from 13 residues. The CDR3 spells CASSKEESSEQFF. DNA for the CDR3: TGTGCCAGCAGTAAGGAGGAGTCAAGTGAGCAGTTCTTC.

This clonotype has only one observation. V and J are TRBV2 and TRBJ2-3; 11 bases map to TRBD1. The CDR3 is 14 amino acids. Germline CDR1 is SNHLY and CDR2 is FYNNEI. V was pared by 7 bases and J by 5 bases, with 5 bases of the junction left unmatched. The CDR3 loop is CASNGQGAEDTQYF. Written as DNA, the CDR3 is TGTGCCAGCAATGGACAGGGGGCAGAAGATACGCAGTATTTT.

V usage is TRBV29-1 and J usage is TRBJ2-5; no definite D call. Germline-derived CDR1 and CDR2 are SQVTM and ANQGSEA. V dropped 7 bases and J dropped 5 bases, with 8 bases sitting between them. The CDR3 totals 10 residues. The CDR3 reads CSGRTETQYF. CDR3 nucleotides: TGCAGCGGTCGGACGGAGACCCAGTACTTC.

The chain recombines TRBV6-1 with TRBJ2-3; 7 nucleotides line up with TRBD1. Unmatched junction bases numbered 3, after V lost 5 bases and J lost 4 bases. The CDR3 runs 13 residues. Germline-derived CDR1 and CDR2 are MNHNS and SASEGT. CDR3 region: CASSRQGPDTQYF. CDR3 nucleotides: TGTGCCAGCAGTCGACAGGGCCCAGATACGCAGTATTTT.

This clonotype was seen only a few times. CDR3 DNA sequence: TGCGCCAGCAGCCGGGAGGGGTCAGATACGCAGTATTTT. Translation gives CASSREGSDTQYF. The genes are TRBV5-1 and TRBJ2-3; 8 positions agree with TRBD2. Germline CDR1 SGHRS, CDR2 YFSETQ. CDR3 size: 13 residues. The V gene end was trimmed by 4 bases and the J gene end by 4 bases; junction bases not matched to a gene: 2.

The chain employs TRBV21-1 and TRBJ2-3; TRBD1, as called in the table, went unchecked against the DNA. TRBV21-1 is noted as a pseudogene. CDR3 length equals 16 residues. CDR3 bases: TGTGCCAGCAGCACGATTTTGGCGGGGCCGGAAGATACGCAGTATTTT. It translates to CASSTILAGPEDTQYF.

The rearrangement links TRBV10-3 to TRBJ2-3, with D unresolved. The V gene lost 8 bases and the J gene lost 4 bases, with 13 bases spanning the gap. The CDR3 is 13 amino acids. Germline CDR1 reads ENHRY; CDR2 reads SYGVKD. DNA of the CDR3: TGTGCCATCGCTGCGGAGATTTCAGATACGCAGTATTTT. Its protein is CAIAAEISDTQYF.

This clonotype appeared a few times. The chain is built from TRBV20-1 and TRBJ2-5; TRBD1 agrees at 9 bases. The CDR3 is 16 residues long. CDR1 and CDR2 from the germline V gene are DFQATT and SNEGSKA (reference sequence). With V trimmed by 7 bases and J by 5 bases, 17 bases remained unmatched. The CDR3 loop is CSVPPGTGYSRETQYF. The CDR3 nucleotides are TGCAGTGTCCCCCCCGGGACAGGGTACAGTAGGGAGACCCAGTACTTC.

A note on this clonotype: This may arise from a read error, as a much more abundant clone is one base away. The gene calls are TRBV5-5 and TRBJ2-3; unclear D gene. The CDR3 contains 12 residues. Germline V gene sequence: CDR1 SGHKS, CDR2 YYEKEE (reference sequence). Trimming took off 1 base at V and 7 bases at J, with 7 bases between the two ends. CDR3 sequence (DNA): TGTGCCAGCAGCTTGAAGGGAAATACGCAGTATTTT. Protein product: CASSLKGNTQYF.

The chain uses TRBV20-1 and TRBJ2-7; D is possibly TRBD2 (6 bases). Trimming took off 6 bases at V and 3 bases at J, with 12 bases between the two ends. Germline V gene lookup returns CDR1 DFQATT and CDR2 SNEGSKA (reference sequence). This CDR3 comprises 12 residues. The CDR3 loop is CSAQEGSYEQYF. Here the CDR3 DNA reads TGCAGTGCACAGGAGGGGAGCTACGAGCAGTACTTC.

V gene TRBV27 combines with J gene TRBJ1-4; D is ambiguous. Germline V gives CDR1 MNHEY, CDR2 SMNVEV (reference sequence). V lost 6 bases to trimming and J lost 0 bases, with 14 bases between them. The CDR3 is 16 residues long. This CDR3 is CASSPLFGSTNEKLFF. CDR3 DNA sequence: TGTGCCAGCAGCCCCCTTTTCGGTTCAACTAATGAAAAACTGTTTTTT.

The chain recombines TRBV12-3 or TRBV12-4 with TRBJ1-4; D remains unclear. The CDR3 has 14 amino acids. The ends were cut back, 1 base at V and 3 bases at J, with 6 bases in the middle. The CDR3 spells CASSLGGANEKLFF. The CDR3 nucleotides read TGTGCCAGCAGTTTAGGTGGGGCTAATGAAAAACTGTTTTTT.

The chain uses TRBV6-2 or TRBV6-3 and TRBJ2-7; tentatively, D is TRBD2 (5 bases). Germline values: CDR1 MNHEY, CDR2 SVGEGT. V was pared by 7 bases and J by 0 bases, with 13 bases between. The CDR3 length is 14 residues. CDR3 nucleotides: TGTGCCAGCACAAGGATGGGGAGCTCCTACGAGCAGTACTTC. Its translation is CASTRMGSSYEQYF.

The CDR3 protein is CASSKRTTSGRPNEQFF. CDR3 nucleotide sequence: TGTGCCAGCAGCAAAAGGACGACTAGCGGGAGGCCTAATGAGCAGTTCTTC. This chain uses TRBV3-1 with TRBJ2-1; TRBD2 aligns across 13 bases. CDR3 size: 17 residues. Germline CDR1 LGHDT, CDR2 YNNKEL (reference sequence). The V segment lost 5 bases and the J segment 7 bases; nucleotides outside the gene matches: 11.

V is TRBV24-1 and J is TRBJ1-1; tentative D call: TRBD1 (6 bases). Trimming took 9 bases from V and 5 from J, leaving 21 bases between them. The CDR3 length is 15 residues. Germline CDR1 reads KGHDR; CDR2 reads SFDVKD. CDR3 residues: CATFTGWGRGTEAFF. The CDR3 DNA follows: TGTGCCACCTTTACAGGGTGGGGTAGGGGGACTGAAGCTTTCTTT.

Only a few counts were recorded for this clonotype. The chain has TRBV3-1 and TRBJ1-1; maybe TRBD1 (6 bases). Germline CDR1 and CDR2: LGHDT and YNNKEL (reference sequence). The CDR3 sequence is 12 residues long. V lost 2 bases and J 11 bases, leaving 12 bases between the germline ends. CDR3 nucleotides: TGTGCCAGCAGCCAAAAGGGGACACGGGCTTTCTTT. Translation gives CASSQKGTRAFF.

The table lists this clonotype with many counts. The chain links TRBV7-8 to TRBJ1-5; 7 bases fit TRBD1. In germline, CDR1 is SGHVS, CDR2 FQNEAQ. The CDR3 is made up of 15 amino acids. J lost 6 bases, V lost 3 bases, and 8 bases had no gene match. The CDR3 here is CASSLGGQSFQPQHF. CDR3 nucleotide sequence: TGTGCCAGCAGCTTGGGGGGACAGTCCTTTCAGCCCCAGCATTTT.